This record covers a single T cell receptor (beta chain). The target antigen is unknown. The source of the sample is a study of cytomegalovirus exposure and HLA in healthy donors. Study-wide results and limits: Later, an analysis showed that TCR beta chains associated with HLA were more clonally expanded than others that were equally common. Later, TCR association rates were found to vary by HLA locus, highest for DRB1 and lowest for HLA-C. A later analysis reportedly found that, within productive TCRs, an Asian-associated ancestry cluster had fewer N-insertions than the mean observed across the roughly 700 donors.

From germline, CDR1 is LNHDA and CDR2 SQIVND (reference sequence). Between the trimmed V and J ends, which lost 3 bases and 1 base, there was a span of 6 bases. The CDR3 length is 14 residues. The PCR used 60 Vbeta and 13 Jbeta primers. Clones were read by immunoSEQ multiplex PCR, and TCRdb kept only the in-frame ones, dropping some. Of approximately 150,000 clones in the sample, roughly 80% were seen once. The sequenced material came from PBMCs. The chain employs TRBV19 and TRBJ2-2; D call uncertain. The receptor was derived from a woman aged 18-30 years in good health and CMV-seropositive. The CDR3 loop reads CASSIARNTGELFF. The CDR3 region has the DNA TGTGCCAGTAGTATCGCGAGGAACACCGGGGAGCTGTTTTTT.